This T cell receptor (beta chain) originates from a study of shared clonotypes between healthy human individuals (TCRdb year 2020). Background for the entire study: A couple of women and a few men aged 18 to 49 years were included in the cohort. Between about 0.85 and 10 billion PBMCs per donor were obtained by leukapheresis. For each donor, three plates each were used for CD4 naive and CD4 memory, two plates were used for CD8 naive, and one plate was used for CD8 memory. To estimate repertoire size and how much clonotype sharing occurs between individuals, the study deeply sequenced the blood TCR repertoires of five healthy adults. Different laboratories and diverse techniques were used to prepare libraries and sequence TCR repertoires, to increase sequencing depth and limit assay-specific biases. Paper-wide results and their limitations: Pairwise subsampling indicated that sequencing depth was expected to affect the degree of clonotype sharing among donors. Estimated clonotype richness was generally larger for naive than for memory subsets. When four donors were compared, the shared fraction of clonotypes was around 5% for naive CD4, around 3.5% for naive CD8, 2.3% for memory CD4, and 0.4% for memory CD8. Compared with non-shared clonotypes, clonotypes shared by all four sorted-subset donors had higher generation probabilities. Sampling was restricted to blood, and TCR repertoires in tissues likely differ from the TCR repertoires found in blood. The small number of donors limited the genetic and exposure-history diversity represented. Incomplete sequencing was indicated by rarefaction of sorted-subset datasets, despite the large sequencing depth.

In the case of this clone: The clone's antigen remains unknown. No much larger clone exists at a distance of one base, and base qualities are not known.

The donors were healthy, HIV-negative adults with no recently reported acute infections or vaccinations. Only Caucasian adults living in Nashville, Tennessee, USA were represented among the donors. Magnetic negative selection was used to enrich CD4+ T cells, after which naive cells were positively selected on CD45RA and the negative fraction became the memory subset. After blood collection by leukapheresis, PBMCs were isolated using Ficoll-Histopaque density gradient centrifugation and then cryopreserved in the vapor phase of liquid nitrogen. Analytical flow cytometry was used to check the purity and quantity of every magnetically sorted T cell population. From each sorted fraction, genomic DNA was isolated and quantified by UV absorbance on a Nanodrop 2000c. Reading from cysteine to phenylalanine, the CDR3 counts 14 amino acids. Solely the CDR3 DNA is kept, with 42 bases framed from the first base. A distance of 17 bases separates the germline ends of V and J, which lose 5 bases and 6 bases respectively. CDR1 is given as SGHVS and CDR2 as FQNEAQ, both from the germline V gene.

TCR CDR3 regions were amplified from genomic DNA by multiplex PCR using the deep immunoSEQ assay. For each cell subset, the extracted genomic DNA was distributed evenly across all wells of several immunoSEQ 96-well plates, and each plate served as one replicate. For sorted subsets, roughly 0.2 ug genomic DNA, equal to approximately 30,000 T cell genomes, was loaded into each replicate PCR. The purified libraries were quantified using a Qubit 3.0 fluorometer, sized with a Bioanalyzer 2100, and then quantified again using the KAPA Library Quantification kit. Each immunoSEQ 96-well plate was sequenced on its own single-read 150-cycle Illumina NextSeq 550 flow cell. In the authors' own workflow: Because the immunoSEQ output held only junctional sequences and lacked quality scores, the filtering could not match the filtering applied to full-length reads. To assign V/J genes and CDR3, sequences were annotated against IMGT germline references using PyIR, a Python wrapper for IgBLAST v1.9. Reads with weak V/J assignments (E-value above 1e-6), missing CDR3, stop codons, out-of-frame junctions, or ambiguous translated residues were removed. V3J clonotypes were defined by identical inferred V gene, J gene, and CDR3 amino acid sequence. Percentage overlap between repertoires was calculated by dividing the number of shared unique clonotypes by the size of the smaller repertoire. Richness of each repertoire was evaluated using RTK rarefaction, the Chao1 estimator, and Recon v2.1 estimates of unobserved clonotypes. For all TCRbeta clonotypes obtained by the gDNA method from a few donors, generation probabilities were computed with OLGA. TCRdb provides this immuneACCESS table in a form limited to in-frame rearrangements. Some clones are lacking; in checked studies, under half of them reflect an unresolved V gene, and why the rest are absent is not known. From that table come the V and J calls and clone size; the DNA was used to work out D and trimming. The sample table records approximately 530,000 clones; 95% to 97% of these occur just once. The top ten clonotypes cover about 0.06% of the sample.

Sequenced sample: naive CD4+ T cells sorted from blood. Taken with the paper, the label for cell subset or site translates to: CD45RA+ positively selected. The rearrangement combines TRBV7-8 with TRBJ2-7; the D segment could be TRBD2, given 6 matching bases. The sequence was obtained from a young woman in good health. The DNA sequence is TGTGCCAGCAGCCGGGACTCCGCCGCCCGCGAGCAGTACTTC. Translated, this gives CASSRDSAAREQYF. With all but the CDR3 taken from the reference TRBV7-8 and TRBJ2-7 genes, the full variable domain is: GAGVSQSPRYKVAKRGQDVALRCDPISGHVSLFWYQQALGQGPEFLTYFQNEAQLDKSGLPSDRFFAERPEGSVSTLKIQRTQQEDSAVYLCASSRDSAAREQYFGPGTRLTVT.